This T cell receptor (beta chain) was sequenced in a study of T cell responses to AZD1222 COVID-19 vaccine. Study-wide findings and caveats: Clonal diversity may have been underestimated, and the donors were mostly white British, with more females than males.

Sequenced by immunoSEQ multiplex PCR; TCRdb stores in-frame clones only, minus some. The sample includes about 150,000 clones, approximately 89% of them seen just once. V lost 5 bases, J lost 2 bases, and 6 bases stayed unmatched. The germline CDR1 and CDR2 sequences are LNHNV and YYDKDF (reference sequence). The CDR3 is 16 amino acids. In the case of this clone: Its antigen is still unknown.

This clonotype was obtained from an adult in good health. The V gene is TRBV15, the J gene TRBJ1-3, with 10 nucleotides matching TRBD1. The input for sequencing was peripheral blood, taken on day 0 of AZD1222 vaccination. In DNA form, the CDR3 reads TGTGCCACCAGCCCCCGGGACAGGGGAGCTGGAAACACCATATATTTT. This encodes CATSPRDRGAGNTIYF.